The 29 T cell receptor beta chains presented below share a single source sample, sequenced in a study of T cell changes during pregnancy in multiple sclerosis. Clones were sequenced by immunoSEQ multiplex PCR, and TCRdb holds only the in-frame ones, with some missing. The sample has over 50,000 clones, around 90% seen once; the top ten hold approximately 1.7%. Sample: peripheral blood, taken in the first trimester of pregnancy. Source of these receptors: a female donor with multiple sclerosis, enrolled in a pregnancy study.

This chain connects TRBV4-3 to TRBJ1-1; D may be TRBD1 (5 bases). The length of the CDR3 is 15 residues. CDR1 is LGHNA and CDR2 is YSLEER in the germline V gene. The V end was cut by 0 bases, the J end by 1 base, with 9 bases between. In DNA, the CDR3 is TGCGCCAGCAGCCAAGATCCAGGGAAGAACACTGAAGCTTTCTTT. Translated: CASSQDPGKNTEAFF.

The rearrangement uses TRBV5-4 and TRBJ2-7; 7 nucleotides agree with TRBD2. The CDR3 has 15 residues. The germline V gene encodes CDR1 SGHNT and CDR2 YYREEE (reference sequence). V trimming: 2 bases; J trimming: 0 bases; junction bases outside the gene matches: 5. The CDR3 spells CASSFDAGASYEQYF. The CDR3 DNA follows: TGTGCCAGCAGCTTTGACGCGGGAGCCTCCTACGAGCAGTACTTC.

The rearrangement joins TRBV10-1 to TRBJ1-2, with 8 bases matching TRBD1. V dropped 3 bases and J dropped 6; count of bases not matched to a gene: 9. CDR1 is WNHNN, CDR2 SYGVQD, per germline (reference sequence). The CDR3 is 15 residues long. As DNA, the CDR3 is TGCGCCAGCAGTGATCCTGGACAGGGAATAGATGGCTACACCTTC. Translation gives CASSDPGQGIDGYTF.

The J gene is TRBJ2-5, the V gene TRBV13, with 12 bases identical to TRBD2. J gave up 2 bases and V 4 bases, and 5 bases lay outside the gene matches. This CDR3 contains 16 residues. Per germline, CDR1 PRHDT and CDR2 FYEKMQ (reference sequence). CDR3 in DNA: TGTGCCAGCAGCTCCTGGACTAGCGGGAAGCAAGAGACCCAGTACTTC. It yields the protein CASSSWTSGKQETQYF. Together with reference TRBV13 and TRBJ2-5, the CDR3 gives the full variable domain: AAGVIQSPRHLIKEKRETATLKCYPIPRHDTVYWYQQGPGQDPQFLISFYEKMQSDKGSIPDRFSAQQFSDYHSELNMSSLELGDSALYFCASSSWTSGKQETQYFGPGTRLLVL.

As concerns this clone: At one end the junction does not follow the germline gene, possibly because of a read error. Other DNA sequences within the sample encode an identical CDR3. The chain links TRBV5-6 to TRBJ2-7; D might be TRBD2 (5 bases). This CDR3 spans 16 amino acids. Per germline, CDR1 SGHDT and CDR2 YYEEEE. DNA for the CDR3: TGTGCCAGCAGCTCCCTCCCTGGACTGGGAACCTACGAGCAGTACTTT. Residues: CASSSLPGLGTYEQYF.

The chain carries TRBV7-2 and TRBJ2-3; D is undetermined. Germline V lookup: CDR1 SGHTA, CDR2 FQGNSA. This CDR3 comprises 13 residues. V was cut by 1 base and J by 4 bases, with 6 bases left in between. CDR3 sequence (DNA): TGTGCCAGCAGCTTAGTGGGCCCAGATACGCAGTATTTT. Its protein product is CASSLVGPDTQYF.

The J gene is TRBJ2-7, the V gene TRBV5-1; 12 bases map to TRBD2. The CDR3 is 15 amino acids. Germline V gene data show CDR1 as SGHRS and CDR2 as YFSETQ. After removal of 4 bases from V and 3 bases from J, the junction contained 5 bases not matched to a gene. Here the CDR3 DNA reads TGCGCCAGCAGCGGTGGGACTAGCGGGTACTACGAGCAGTACTTC. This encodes CASSGGTSGYYEQYF.

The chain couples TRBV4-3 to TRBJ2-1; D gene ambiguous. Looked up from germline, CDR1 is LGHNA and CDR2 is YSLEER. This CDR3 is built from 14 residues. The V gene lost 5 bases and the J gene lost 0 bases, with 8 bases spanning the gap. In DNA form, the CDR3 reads TGCGCCAGCAGCGACTTGAGCTCCTACAATGAGCAGTTCTTC. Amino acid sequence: CASSDLSSYNEQFF.

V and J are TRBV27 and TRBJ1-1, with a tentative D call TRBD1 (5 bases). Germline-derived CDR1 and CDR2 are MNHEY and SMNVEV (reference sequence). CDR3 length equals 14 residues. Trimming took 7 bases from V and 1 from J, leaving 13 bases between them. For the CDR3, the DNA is TGTGCCAGCAAGAGGCCCACAGGGAACACTGAAGCTTTCTTT. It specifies CASKRPTGNTEAFF.

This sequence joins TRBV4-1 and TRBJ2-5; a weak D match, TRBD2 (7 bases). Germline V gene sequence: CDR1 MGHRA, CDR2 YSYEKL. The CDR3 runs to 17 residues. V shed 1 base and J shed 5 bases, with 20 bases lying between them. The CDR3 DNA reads TGCGCCAGCAGCCAAGTGGTTTCCGGGGGGCTCCGGGAGACCCAGTACTTC. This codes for CASSQVVSGGLRETQYF.

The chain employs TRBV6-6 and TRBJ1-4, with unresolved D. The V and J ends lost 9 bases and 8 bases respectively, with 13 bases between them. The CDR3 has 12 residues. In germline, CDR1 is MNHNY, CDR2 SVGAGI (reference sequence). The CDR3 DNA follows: TGTGCCAGTCCTCTCCGGAGGGAAAAACTGTTTTTT. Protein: CASPLRREKLFF.

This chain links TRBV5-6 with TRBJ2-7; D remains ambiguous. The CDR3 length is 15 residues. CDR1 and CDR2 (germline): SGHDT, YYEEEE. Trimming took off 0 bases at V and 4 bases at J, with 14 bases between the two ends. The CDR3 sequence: CASSLGLVSPYEQYF. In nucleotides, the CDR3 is TGTGCCAGCAGCTTGGGGCTAGTGTCGCCTTACGAGCAGTACTTC. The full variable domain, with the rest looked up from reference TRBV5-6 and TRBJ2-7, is DAGVTQSPTHLIKTRGQQVTLRCSPKSGHDTVSWYQQALGQGPQFIFQYYEEEERQRGNFPDRFSGHQFPNYSSELNVNALLLGDSALYLCASSLGLVSPYEQYFGPGTRLTVT.

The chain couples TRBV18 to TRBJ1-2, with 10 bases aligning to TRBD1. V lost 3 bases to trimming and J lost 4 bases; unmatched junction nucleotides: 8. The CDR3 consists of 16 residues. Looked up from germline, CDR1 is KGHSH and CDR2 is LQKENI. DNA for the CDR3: TGTGCCAGCTCACCGCAACCGGGACAGGGGTTCTATGGCTACACCTTC. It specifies CASSPQPGQGFYGYTF.

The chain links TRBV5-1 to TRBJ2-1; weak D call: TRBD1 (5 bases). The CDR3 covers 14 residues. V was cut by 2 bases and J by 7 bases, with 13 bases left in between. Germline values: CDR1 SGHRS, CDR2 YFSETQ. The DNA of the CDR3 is TGCGCCAGCAGCTTTGGTGGGGCCGGGAATGAGCAGTTCTTC. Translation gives CASSFGGAGNEQFF.

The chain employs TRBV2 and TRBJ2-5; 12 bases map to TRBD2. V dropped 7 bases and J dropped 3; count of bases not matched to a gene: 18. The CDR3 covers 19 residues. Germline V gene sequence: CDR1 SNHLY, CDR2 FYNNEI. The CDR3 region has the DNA TGTGCCAGCATTAAGAGAAGGCTAGCGGGAGGGCGGGTCAAAGAGACCCAGTACTTC. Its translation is CASIKRRLAGGRVKETQYF.

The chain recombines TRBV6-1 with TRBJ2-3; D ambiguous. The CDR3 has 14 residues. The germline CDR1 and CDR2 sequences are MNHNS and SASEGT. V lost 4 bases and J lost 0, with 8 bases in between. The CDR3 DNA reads TGTGCCAGCAGTGCTGACATTAGCACAGATACGCAGTATTTT. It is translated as CASSADISTDTQYF.

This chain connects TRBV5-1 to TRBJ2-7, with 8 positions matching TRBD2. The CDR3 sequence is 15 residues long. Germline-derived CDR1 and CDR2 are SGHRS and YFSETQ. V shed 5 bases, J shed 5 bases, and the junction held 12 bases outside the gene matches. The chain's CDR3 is CASSPSGLDNNEQYF. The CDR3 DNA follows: TGCGCCAGCAGTCCCTCGGGACTAGATAACAACGAGCAGTACTTC.

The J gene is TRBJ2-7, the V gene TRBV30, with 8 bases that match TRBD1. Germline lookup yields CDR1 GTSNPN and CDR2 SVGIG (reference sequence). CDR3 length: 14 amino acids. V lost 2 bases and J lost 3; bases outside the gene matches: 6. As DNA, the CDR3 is TGTGCCTGGAGTAGTGAGACAGGGGACTACGAGCAGTACTTC. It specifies CAWSSETGDYEQYF. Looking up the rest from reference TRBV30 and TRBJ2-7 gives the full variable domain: SQTIHQWPATLVQPVGSPLSLECTVEGTSNPNLYWYRQAAGRGLQLLFYSVGIGQISSEVPQNLSASRPQDRQFILSSKKLLLSDSGFYLCAWSSETGDYEQYFGPGTRLTVT.

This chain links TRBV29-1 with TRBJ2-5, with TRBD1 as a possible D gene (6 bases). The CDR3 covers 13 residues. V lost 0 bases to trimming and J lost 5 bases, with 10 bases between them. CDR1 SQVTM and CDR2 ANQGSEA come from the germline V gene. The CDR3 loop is CSVEEGAGETQYF. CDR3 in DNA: TGCAGCGTTGAAGAGGGGGCCGGGGAGACCCAGTACTTC.

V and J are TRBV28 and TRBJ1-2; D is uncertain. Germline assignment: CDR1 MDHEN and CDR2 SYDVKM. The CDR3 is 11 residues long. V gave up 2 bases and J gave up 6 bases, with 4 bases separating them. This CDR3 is CASSLTDGYTF. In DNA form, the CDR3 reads TGTGCCAGCAGTTTAACGGATGGCTACACCTTC.

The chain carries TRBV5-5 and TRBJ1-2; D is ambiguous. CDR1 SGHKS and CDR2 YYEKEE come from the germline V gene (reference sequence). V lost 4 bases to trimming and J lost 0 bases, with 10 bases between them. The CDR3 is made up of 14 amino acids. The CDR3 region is CASSKSEPNYGYTF. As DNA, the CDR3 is TGTGCCAGCAGCAAAAGTGAGCCTAACTATGGCTACACCTTC. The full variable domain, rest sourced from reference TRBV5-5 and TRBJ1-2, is DAGVTQSPTHLIKTRGQQVTLRCSPISGHKSVSWYQQVLGQGPQFIFQYYEKEERGRGNFPDRFSARQFPNYSSELNVNALLLGDSALYLCASSKSEPNYGYTFGSGTRLTVV.

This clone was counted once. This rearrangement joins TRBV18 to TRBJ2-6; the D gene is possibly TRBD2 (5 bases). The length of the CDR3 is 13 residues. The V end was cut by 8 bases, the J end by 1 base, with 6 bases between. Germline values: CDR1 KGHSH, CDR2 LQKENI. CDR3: CASPGSGANVLTF. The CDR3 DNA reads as TGTGCCAGCCCGGGGTCTGGGGCCAACGTCCTGACTTTC.

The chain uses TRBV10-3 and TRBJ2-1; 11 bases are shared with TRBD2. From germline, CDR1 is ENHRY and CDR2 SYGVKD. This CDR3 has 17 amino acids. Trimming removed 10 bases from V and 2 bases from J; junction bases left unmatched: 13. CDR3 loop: CATTASGRRGTYNEQFF. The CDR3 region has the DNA TGTGCCACCACGGCTAGCGGGAGGCGGGGTACCTACAATGAGCAGTTCTTC.

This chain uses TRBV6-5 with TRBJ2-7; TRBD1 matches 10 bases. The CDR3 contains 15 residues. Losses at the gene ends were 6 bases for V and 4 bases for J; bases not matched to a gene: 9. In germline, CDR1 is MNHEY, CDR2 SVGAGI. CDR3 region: CASRKKGGQGYEQYF. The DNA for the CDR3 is TGTGCCAGCAGAAAAAAGGGGGGACAGGGGTACGAGCAGTACTTC.

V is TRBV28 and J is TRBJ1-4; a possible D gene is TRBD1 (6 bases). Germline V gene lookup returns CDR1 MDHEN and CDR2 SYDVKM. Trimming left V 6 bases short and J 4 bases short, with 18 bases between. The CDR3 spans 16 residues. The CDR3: CASSDSGEGDNEKLFF. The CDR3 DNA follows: TGTGCCAGCAGCGATTCGGGGGAGGGGGATAATGAAAAACTGTTTTTT. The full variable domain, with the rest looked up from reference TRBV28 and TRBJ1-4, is DVKVTQSSRYLVKRTGEKVFLECVQDMDHENMFWYRQDPGLGLRLIYFSYDVKMKEKGDIPEGYSVSREKKERFSLILESASTNQTSMYLCASSDSGEGDNEKLFFGSGTQLSVL.

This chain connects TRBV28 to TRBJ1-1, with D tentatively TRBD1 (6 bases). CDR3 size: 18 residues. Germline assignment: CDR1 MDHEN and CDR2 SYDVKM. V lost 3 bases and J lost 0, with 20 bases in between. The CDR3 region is CASSLGYRDGRMNTEAFF. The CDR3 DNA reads TGTGCCAGCAGTTTGGGGTACAGGGATGGAAGGATGAACACTGAAGCTTTCTTT.

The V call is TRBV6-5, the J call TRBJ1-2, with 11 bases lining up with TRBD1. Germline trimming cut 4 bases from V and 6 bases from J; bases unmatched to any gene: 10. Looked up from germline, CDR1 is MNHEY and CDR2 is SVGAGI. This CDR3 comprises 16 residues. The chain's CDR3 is CASSFGRTGGADGYTF. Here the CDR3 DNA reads TGTGCCAGCAGTTTTGGGAGGACAGGGGGCGCGGATGGCTACACCTTC.

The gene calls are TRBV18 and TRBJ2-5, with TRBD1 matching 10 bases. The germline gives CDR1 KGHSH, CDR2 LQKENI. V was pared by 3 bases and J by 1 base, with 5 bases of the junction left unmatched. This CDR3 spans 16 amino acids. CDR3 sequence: CASSPPGQGSQETQYF. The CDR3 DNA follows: TGTGCCAGCTCACCGCCGGGACAGGGGTCCCAAGAGACCCAGTACTTC.

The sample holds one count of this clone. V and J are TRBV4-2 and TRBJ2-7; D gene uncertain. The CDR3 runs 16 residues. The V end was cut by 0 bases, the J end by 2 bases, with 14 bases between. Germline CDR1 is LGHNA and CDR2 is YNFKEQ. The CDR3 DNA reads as TGTGCCAGCAGCCAAGATGGCGGTGTCCCAACCTACGAGCAGTACTTC. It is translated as CASSQDGGVPTYEQYF.